This TCR beta chain was recovered during a study of CD8+ T cells in alopecia areata. The study, taken as a whole, reports: Patients showed less clear TCR sequence sharing than mice, possibly partly because of HLA diversity.

The V and J ends lost 5 bases and 8 bases, in that order; junction bases with no gene match: 11. Germline V lookup: CDR1 SGHVS, CDR2 FQNEAQ. This CDR3 has 15 residues. RNA extraction was followed by reverse transcription into cDNA, which acted as the sequencing template. Libraries were prepared by immunoSEQ multiplex PCR; TCRdb keeps only in-frame clonotypes and omits some of them. Altogether about 280,000 clones are present, about 62% being singletons, with the ten largest covering around 1.8%. A note on this clone: Antigen: not known.

Treatment described: oral pan-JAK inhibitor, 5-10 mg twice daily. The investigators collected lesional scalp punch biopsies and peripheral blood from alopecia areata patients. The sequenced sample was CD4+ T cells sorted from blood, obtained at week 24, from a patient treated with tofacitinib. This clonotype was obtained from a human donor with alopecia areata. J is TRBJ2-4 and V is TRBV7-8; the match to TRBD2 covers 8 bases. For the CDR3, the DNA is TGTGCCAGCAGCCGGGAGGGAGGTGAATGGGACATTCAGTACTTC. Encoded protein: CASSREGGEWDIQYF.